The clone carrying this TCR beta chain came up a few times. An end of the junction differs from the germline gene, which may be a read error. The entry originates in a study of early T cells in non-severe SARS-CoV-2 infection. Unique molecular identifiers were affixed to single, distinct cDNA molecules. TCRdb re-called the 5' RACE reads through MiXCR, storing one row per CDR3 protein. The data contain about 83,000 distinct CDR3 sequences, approximately 13% of them singletons. The source of this sequence is an adult who was a healthcare worker with PCR-confirmed SARS-CoV-2 infection or an uninfected control (not recorded which). The sample consisted of whole blood.

The CDR3 protein is CASSLAAFSHEQYF. CDR3 nucleotides: TGTGCCAGCAGCTTAGCGGCCTTCTCCCACGAGCAGTACTTC. V and J are TRBV7-9 and TRBJ2-7, with D uncertain. The length of the CDR3 is 14 residues. Germline V lookup: CDR1 SEHNR, CDR2 FQNEAQ (reference sequence).